The 16 T cell receptor beta chains below all came from one sample that was sequenced in a study of T cell clusters in autoimmune cytopenias. TRB was amplified by touch-down multiplex PCR, primer pools A and B combined. Reprocessing the multiplex PCR reads, TCRdb reports a single entry for every CDR3 protein and omits DNA. In all, the sample yields about 11,000 distinct CDR3 sequences. TRB amplification used approximately 250 ng of peripheral blood genomic DNA. The same sample was also used in a study of T cell repertoires in aging, cancer and after chemotherapy.

The sample comprised peripheral blood. These receptors were collected from a human donor in good health.

The chain couples TRBV11-2 to TRBJ2-7; the D call from TCRdb, TRBD2, cannot be confirmed without DNA. CDR1 and CDR2 (germline): SGHAT, FQNNGV. The CDR3 is made up of 14 amino acids. The CDR3 is CASTGLAGAYKQYF.

J is TRBJ1-5 and V is TRBV18; TCRdb picks TRBD1, but there is no DNA to check that call. The germline gives CDR1 KGHSH, CDR2 LQKENI. This CDR3 is 15 amino acids long. The chain's CDR3 is CASSPPGEGNQPQHF.

The chain employs TRBV27 and TRBJ1-3. CDR3 length: 12 amino acids. Germline values: CDR1 MNHEY, CDR2 SMNVEV (reference sequence). The CDR3 sequence is CASGSSGNTIYF.

The V call is TRBV30, the J call TRBJ1-1. Germline assignment: CDR1 GTSNPN and CDR2 SVGIG (reference sequence). The CDR3 is 14 amino acids. The CDR3 here is CAWSVPGRNTEAFF.

This chain links TRBV12-3 or TRBV12-4 with TRBJ2-7; TCRdb returns TRBD1, unconfirmable since there is no DNA. The CDR3 totals 15 residues. CDR3 sequence: CASSLAGGDGYEQYF.

The chain links TRBV10-3 to TRBJ1-6; TCRdb proposes TRBD1, but this gene call is untestable without DNA. Germline lookup yields CDR1 ENHRY and CDR2 SYGVKD. The length of the CDR3 is 14 residues. The CDR3 region is CATEAGQGNSPLHF.

The chain combines TRBV6-5 with TRBJ1-2. Germline CDR1 reads MNHEY; CDR2 reads SVGAGI. This CDR3 is 15 amino acids long. The CDR3 here is CASSYSVGNNYGYTF.

The rearrangement links TRBV15 to TRBJ2-2; TCRdb's D gene call, TRBD1, goes unchecked for lack of DNA. This CDR3 has 13 residues. Germline loops: CDR1 LNHNV, CDR2 YYDKDF (reference sequence). The CDR3 is CATSGGGAGELFF.

This clonotype is classed as medium-sized by frequency. This chain links TRBV29-1 with TRBJ1-2; the D gene TCRdb calls, TRBD1, cannot be checked with no DNA. CDR3 length: 13 residues. Germline loops: CDR1 SQVTM, CDR2 ANQGSEA. Here the CDR3 reads CSVPQGQNYGYTF. Looking up the rest from reference TRBV29-1 and TRBJ1-2 gives the full variable domain: SAVISQKPSRDICQRGTSLTIQCQVDSQVTMMFWYRQQPGQSLTLIATANQGSEATYESGFVIDKFPISRPNLTFSTLTVSNMSPEDSSIYLCSVPQGQNYGYTFGSGTRLTVV.

The chain's CDR3 is CASSIDPETLHF. The chain employs TRBV19 and TRBJ1-6; TCRdb's D call of TRBD1 is untestable without DNA. Germline loops: CDR1 LNHDA, CDR2 SQIVND (reference sequence). CDR3 length: 12 amino acids.

CDR3 region: CASSYKGTPKQYF. The V call is TRBV6-5, the J call TRBJ2-7; no DNA is available, so the TRBD1 call from TCRdb remains unchecked. The length of the CDR3 is 13 residues. CDR1 is MNHEY, CDR2 SVGAGI, per germline.

This chain uses TRBV5-4 with TRBJ1-4; TCRdb designates TRBD1, a call that cannot be tested without DNA. The CDR3 loop spans 14 amino acids. The germline V gene encodes CDR1 SGHNT and CDR2 YYREEE (reference sequence). This CDR3 reads CASSPGRSNEKLFF. The whole variable domain, remainder taken from reference TRBV5-4 and TRBJ1-4, is ETGVTQSPTHLIKTRGQQVTLRCSSQSGHNTVSWYQQALGQGPQFIFQYYREEENGRGNFPPRFSGLQFPNYSSELNVNALELDDSALYLCASSPGRSNEKLFFGSGTQLSVL.

This clonotype counts as medium-sized by frequency. This rearrangement joins TRBV29-1 to TRBJ2-5; there is no DNA to check the TCRdb D call of TRBD2. CDR3 length: 12 residues. Germline CDR1 and CDR2: SQVTM and ANQGSEA. The CDR3 loop is CSGRTRRETQYF.

This chain joins TRBV18 and TRBJ2-3. Per germline, CDR1 KGHSH and CDR2 LQKENI. There are 13 residues in the CDR3. CDR3 loop: CASSRESRDTQYF. The full variable domain, its missing parts supplied by reference TRBV18 and TRBJ2-3, is NAGVMQNPRHLVRRRGQEARLRCSPMKGHSHVYWYRQLPEEGLKFMVYLQKENIIDESGMPKERFSAEFPKEGPSILRIQQVVRGDSAAYFCASSRESRDTQYFGPGTRLTVL.

The rearrangement uses TRBV12-3 or TRBV12-4 and TRBJ2-3; TCRdb selects TRBD2, and the lack of DNA leaves this call unchecked. CDR3 size: 17 residues. The CDR3 loop is CASSYGLAGRTTDTQYF.

The genes are TRBV30 and TRBJ2-2; absent DNA, TCRdb's TRBD1 call cannot be checked. The CDR3 is 13 residues long. Looked up from germline, CDR1 is GTSNPN and CDR2 is SVGIG (reference sequence). This CDR3 reads CAWIGGGTGELFF.